Sequencing of this TCR beta chain was carried out in a study of blood T cell repertoires in COVID-19. Study at large: PBMCs, B-cell-depleted T cells, or T cells were the source of the cDNA or gDNA that made up the material.

Residents of about two dozen US areas, aged about 18 to 100 years, made up the participants. Original handling: Using reference gene primer amplification, nucleated cell counts were estimated. Assay: immunoSEQ multiplex PCR; the TCRdb copy retains only in-frame clones and omits some. The V and J calls and the clone size are those of that table, but D and trimming were determined from the DNA. The repertoire holds around 390,000 clones, with 87% as singletons. The table lists this clone with a few counts. Trimming removed 0 bases at V and 3 bases at J, with 9 bases between. The CDR3 contains 14 residues. Germline CDR1 GTSNPN, CDR2 SVGIG (reference sequence).

The chain links TRBV30 to TRBJ1-5, with a weak D call TRBD1 (5 bases). This receptor was taken from a woman aged 50 to 60 who had recovered from COVID-19. The sequencing sample was made of PBMCs or T cells enriched from blood (not recorded which). CDR3 in DNA: TGTGCCTGGAGTGTATCAGGGATCAATCAGCCCCAGCATTTT. Its protein product is CAWSVSGINQPQHF. Based on the CDR3 plus reference TRBV30 and TRBJ1-5, the full variable domain is SQTIHQWPATLVQPVGSPLSLECTVEGTSNPNLYWYRQAAGRGLQLLFYSVGIGQISSEVPQNLSASRPQDRQFILSSKKLLLSDSGFYLCAWSVSGINQPQHFGDGTRLSIL.